These 17 T cell receptor beta chains came from one sample sequenced in a study of CD8 T cells in ankylosing spondylitis (TCRdb year 2017). The library was produced with 5' RACE. Sequenced on an Illumina HiSeq 2500. TCRdb ran its own pipeline on the public reads, namely fastp trimming at Q25 and MiXCR clone calling, and kept in-frame beta chains. Entries that share a CDR3 protein sequence are merged under the most common genes and DNA. For this sample the table gives 250,000 to 350,000 distinct CDR3 sequences, of which approximately 20% were detected only once. The ten largest clones take up under 8.5% of the sample. Specimen: blood, either unsorted or a sorted T cell fraction (not recorded which). These receptors originate from a male donor with ankylosing spondylitis or in good health (not recorded which).

In its sample, this clonotype was seen a few times. This rearrangement joins TRBV5-1 to TRBJ1-1; D ambiguous. The CDR3 is made up of 14 amino acids. V was clipped by 9 bases and J by 2 bases, with 17 bases between them. CDR1 SGHRS and CDR2 YFSETQ come from the germline V gene. The CDR3 here is CATSDGGVNTEAFF. In nucleotides, the CDR3 is TGCGCCACTTCGGACGGCGGGGTAAACACTGAAGCTTTCTTT.

This clonotype was observed at least ten times. This chain links TRBV12-3 or TRBV12-4 with TRBJ1-1, with D maybe TRBD1 (6 bases). CDR3 length: 15 residues. The ends were cut back, 5 bases at V and 4 bases at J, with 17 bases in the middle. For the CDR3, the DNA is TGTGCCAGCAGTCAACAGATACAGGGCACCACTGAAGCTTTCTTT. Translating gives CASSQQIQGTTEAFF.

This clonotype was observed a few times. The genes are TRBV3-1 and TRBJ1-2; the D is unclear. This CDR3 has 13 residues. Deletions cut 4 bases from V and 4 bases from J, with 10 bases between. CDR1 is LGHDT and CDR2 is YNNKEL in the germline V gene (reference sequence). In DNA, the CDR3 is TGTGCCAGCAGCCCACAGACCTTCTATGGCTACACCTTC. Protein sequence: CASSPQTFYGYTF.

This clonotype came up a few times. This chain connects TRBV27 to TRBJ1-5; 11 nucleotides agree with TRBD1. Per the germline V gene, CDR1 is MNHEY and CDR2 is SMNVEV (reference sequence). The CDR3 covers 15 residues. V lost 6 bases, J lost 6 bases, and 7 bases stayed unmatched. The chain's CDR3 is CASRDRGRVGQPQHF. Written as DNA, the CDR3 is TGTGCCAGCAGGGACAGGGGGCGAGTAGGTCAGCCCCAGCATTTT.

The CDR3 spells CASSSPDRVWTYEQYV. The CDR3 DNA reads TGCGCCAGCAGCTCGCCGGACAGGGTCTGGACCTACGAGCAGTACGTC. The rearrangement uses TRBV5-1 and TRBJ2-7; 8 positions match TRBD1. The V gene's germline CDR1 is SGHRS and CDR2 YFSETQ. J gave up 2 bases and V 3 bases, and 10 bases lay outside the gene matches. The CDR3 runs to 16 residues.

The V call is TRBV21-1, the J call TRBJ2-7; the table's D call, TRBD2, was not checked against the DNA. TRBV21-1 is a documented pseudogene. The CDR3 has 14 amino acids. This CDR3 is CASSKVAADYEQYV. The CDR3 DNA follows: TGTGCCAGCAGCAAAGTCGCAGCGGACTACGAGCAGTACGTC.

The chain employs TRBV7-6 and TRBJ2-3; 11 nucleotides line up with TRBD2. Trimming removed 2 bases from V and 2 bases from J; junction bases left unmatched: 9. The CDR3 sequence is 18 residues long. Germline V gene data show CDR1 as SGHVS and CDR2 as FNYEAQ. CDR3 nucleotides: TGTGCCAGCAGCTTAAGGGCGACTAGCGGGGAATTCACAGATACGCAGTATTTT. It specifies CASSLRATSGEFTDTQYF.

This chain's CDR3 is CASSQAAGGGDEKLFF. The CDR3, as DNA: TGTGCCAGCAGCCAAGCGGCAGGAGGAGGCGATGAAAAACTGTTTTTT. The genes are TRBV4-2 and TRBJ1-4, with no clear D. The CDR3 has 16 amino acids. V lost 1 base to trimming and J lost 6 bases, with 15 bases between them. The germline V gene has CDR1 LGHNA and CDR2 YNFKEQ.

This clonotype was seen only a few times. The V and J genes are TRBV20-1 and TRBJ2-7; 8 bases fit TRBD1. This CDR3 contains 13 residues. Germline assignment: CDR1 DFQATT and CDR2 SNEGSKA (reference sequence). The junction had 3 bases not matched to a gene; V was cut back by 0 bases and J by 5 bases. CDR3 sequence: CSARDRGPNEQYV. Here the CDR3 DNA reads TGCAGTGCTAGAGACAGGGGGCCCAACGAGCAGTACGTC.

Turning to this clonotype: Possible read error: a much larger clone is one base away. V gene TRBV29-1 combines with J gene TRBJ2-7; D gene ambiguous. Germline values: CDR1 SQVTM, CDR2 ANQGSEA. The CDR3 is 14 residues long. In nucleotides, the CDR3 is TGCAGCCCCCGCCTCGGGCCGACCATTTTCGAGCAGTTCGTC. Protein product: CSPRLGPTIFEQFV.

This clonotype was picked up many times. The V call is TRBV20-1, the J call TRBJ2-1; the D gene is possibly TRBD1 (5 bases). Germline lookup yields CDR1 DFQATT and CDR2 SNEGSKA (reference sequence). The CDR3 extends over 16 amino acids. V lost 0 bases and J 4 bases, leaving 16 bases between the germline ends. In DNA, the CDR3 is TGCAGTGCTAGAGATCCGCACAGGAGAAATTACAATGAGCAGTTCTTC. This encodes CSARDPHRRNYNEQFF.

At least ten counts were recorded for this clonotype. The gene calls are TRBV9 and TRBJ2-2; D is undetermined. Germline CDR1 reads SGDLS; CDR2 reads YYNGEE. V was cut by 3 bases and J by 2 bases, with 2 bases left in between. The CDR3 is 12 residues long. The CDR3 coding sequence is TGTGCCAGCAGCGCTAACACCGGGGAGCTGTTTTTT. This gives the protein CASSANTGELFF.

This clonotype was detected a few times. The V call is TRBV12-3 or TRBV12-4, the J call TRBJ2-1, with a tentative D call TRBD2 (6 bases). There are 14 residues in the CDR3. The V end was cut by 4 bases, the J end by 4 bases, with 11 bases between. The CDR3 DNA is TGTGCCAGCAGTTGGGGGGACTCGTACAATGAGCAGTTCTTC. Translating gives CASSWGDSYNEQFF.

V and J are TRBV27 and TRBJ1-1, with D possibly matching TRBD1 (6 bases). V lost 5 bases and J lost 3, with 25 bases in between. Germline lookup yields CDR1 MNHEY and CDR2 SMNVEV (reference sequence). The CDR3 covers 18 residues. The CDR3 region is CASSPRVGGHPLDTEAFF. The CDR3 DNA reads as TGTGCCAGCAGTCCTAGAGTCGGGGGACACCCACTAGACACTGAAGCTTTCTTT.

A few counts support this clonotype. The V call is TRBV6-1, the J call TRBJ1-1; TRBD1 matches 9 bases. CDR3 length equals 16 residues. The V segment lost 6 bases and the J segment 3 bases; nucleotides outside the gene matches: 11. The germline V gene encodes CDR1 MNHNS and CDR2 SASEGT. This CDR3 reads CASRPQQGAGDTEAFF. The CDR3, as DNA: TGTGCCAGCAGGCCCCAACAGGGGGCCGGCGACACTGAAGCTTTCTTT.

V gene TRBV11-2 combines with J gene TRBJ1-6, with no clear D. V shed 0 bases and J shed 7 bases, with 7 bases lying between them. CDR3 size: 14 residues. Germline V gene data show CDR1 as SGHAT and CDR2 as FQNNGV. CDR3 in amino acids: CASSLEVGNSPLHF. CDR3 DNA sequence: TGTGCCAGCAGCTTAGAGGTCGGGAATTCACCCCTCCACTTT.

A word on this clonotype: A much larger clone lies one base from this, so it may be a read error. The rearrangement links TRBV9 to TRBJ2-3; D is ambiguous. CDR3 size: 16 residues. Trimming removed 3 bases at V and 0 bases at J, with 14 bases between. In germline, CDR1 is SGDLS, CDR2 YYNGEE. As DNA, the CDR3 is TGTGCCAGCAGCGGCCCGATTTTGCGAAGCACAGATACGCAGTATTTT. As protein: CASSGPILRSTDTQYF.